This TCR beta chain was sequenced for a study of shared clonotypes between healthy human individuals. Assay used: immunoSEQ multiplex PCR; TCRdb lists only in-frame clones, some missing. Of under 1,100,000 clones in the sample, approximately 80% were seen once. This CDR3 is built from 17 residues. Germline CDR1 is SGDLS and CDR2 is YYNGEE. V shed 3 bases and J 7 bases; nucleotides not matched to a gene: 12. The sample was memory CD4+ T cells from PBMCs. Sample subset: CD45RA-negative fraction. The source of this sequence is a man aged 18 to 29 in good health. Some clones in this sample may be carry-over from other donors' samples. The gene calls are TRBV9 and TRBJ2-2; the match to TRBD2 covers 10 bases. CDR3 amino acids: CASSGSKAGGLGGELFF. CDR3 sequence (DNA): TGTGCCAGCAGCGGATCCAAAGCGGGAGGGCTAGGCGGGGAGCTGTTTTTT.